The 13 T cell receptor beta chains listed next were all sequenced from one sample in a study of early T cells in non-severe SARS-CoV-2 infection. TCRdb analysed the 5' RACE reads with MiXCR anew, one entry per CDR3 protein. The sample includes some 49,000 distinct CDR3 sequences, about 10% of them seen just once. The sequenced sample was whole blood. Every receptor here comes from an adult who was a healthcare worker with PCR-confirmed SARS-CoV-2 infection or an uninfected control (not recorded which).

This clonotype was detected only a few times. The CDR3 spells CASSLGGASTEAFF. The CDR3, as DNA: TGCGCCAGCAGCTTAGGGGGCGCGAGCACTGAAGCTTTCTTT. This chain links TRBV5-1 with TRBJ1-1; 7 nucleotides agree with TRBD1. Trimming cost V 2 bases and J 4 bases; bases outside gene matches: 5. This CDR3 has 14 amino acids. CDR1 SGHRS and CDR2 YFSETQ come from the germline V gene.

The table lists this clonotype with many counts. The J gene is TRBJ2-1, the V gene TRBV5-1; 9 nucleotides align to TRBD2. Trimming cost V 4 bases and J 3 bases; bases outside gene matches: 11. The CDR3 covers 17 residues. Germline V gene data show CDR1 as SGHRS and CDR2 as YFSETQ. This CDR3 reads CASSPTDGSGGYNEQFF. The CDR3 DNA follows: TGCGCCAGCAGCCCGACGGACGGTAGCGGGGGCTACAATGAGCAGTTCTTC.

In this sample, this clonotype turned up a few times. The chain uses TRBV20-1 and TRBJ2-5; a possible D gene is TRBD2 (5 bases). The germline V and J ends were trimmed by 6 bases and 0 bases, with 5 bases remaining between them. The CDR3 totals 11 residues. Germline V gene sequence: CDR1 DFQATT, CDR2 SNEGSKA (reference sequence). The CDR3 loop reads CSAEDQETQYF. As DNA, the CDR3 is TGCAGTGCGGAGGACCAAGAGACCCAGTACTTC.

The chain carries TRBV6-6 and TRBJ2-2, with unresolved D. This CDR3 region has 11 residues. Per the germline V gene, CDR1 is MNHNY and CDR2 is SVGAGI (reference sequence). V lost 7 bases, J lost 7 bases, and 7 bases lay in between. The CDR3 reads CASNNFGELFF. Written as DNA, the CDR3 is TGTGCCAGCAATAATTTCGGGGAGCTGTTTTTT.

This chain joins TRBV5-1 and TRBJ1-3; D is unresolved. Germline-derived CDR1 and CDR2 are SGHRS and YFSETQ. The length of the CDR3 is 14 residues. V shed 4 bases and J shed 0 bases, with 8 bases lying between them. The CDR3 nucleotides are TGCGCCAGCAGCCACGGTAGCTCTGGAAACACCATATATTTT. Translated, it gives CASSHGSSGNTIYF.

This clonotype was detected ten times or more. This chain links TRBV6-6 with TRBJ2-5; D might be TRBD1 or TRBD2, each matching 5 bases. Looked up from germline, CDR1 is MNHNY and CDR2 is SVGAGI (reference sequence). Between the trimmed V and J ends, which lost 2 bases and 3 bases, there was a span of 16 bases. The CDR3 has 16 amino acids. The CDR3 bases are TGTGCCAGCAGTTACCGGGACCTCATCGGTAAAGAGACCCAGTACTTC. Translated, it gives CASSYRDLIGKETQYF.

This clonotype was seen a few times. This chain connects TRBV3-1 to TRBJ2-7; TRBD1 or TRBD2 may be the D gene (5 bases each). This CDR3 has 15 residues. V was cut by 1 base and J by 5 bases, with 15 bases left in between. Germline CDR1 and CDR2: LGHDT and YNNKEL (reference sequence). In nucleotides, the CDR3 is TGTGCCAGCAGCCAAGGGATAGGGACGCTGGACGAGCAGTACTTC. Its translation: CASSQGIGTLDEQYF.

The rearrangement joins TRBV5-1 to TRBJ2-7; unclear D gene. There are 14 residues in the CDR3. CDR1 and CDR2 (germline): SGHRS, YFSETQ. V lost 0 bases and J lost 1, with 8 bases in between. CDR3 DNA: TGCGCCAGCAGCTTGGGGAGAGCGTCCTACGAGCAGTACTTC. This codes for CASSLGRASYEQYF.

This clonotype was recorded at least ten times. V gene TRBV27 combines with J gene TRBJ1-6; D remains unclear. Trimming pared 3 bases from V and 0 bases from J, leaving 9 bases between. Germline V lookup: CDR1 MNHEY, CDR2 SMNVEV (reference sequence). The CDR3 is made up of 16 amino acids. CDR3 in amino acids: CASSFKASSYNSPLHF. The CDR3 DNA reads as TGTGCCAGCAGTTTTAAGGCAAGCTCCTATAATTCACCCCTCCACTTT.

This clonotype was recorded at least ten times. The chain is built from TRBV6-6 and TRBJ2-7; a weak D match, TRBD1 (5 bases). The CDR3 consists of 13 residues. V was cut by 2 bases and J by 3 bases, with 8 bases left in between. Germline V gene sequence: CDR1 MNHNY, CDR2 SVGAGI (reference sequence). The CDR3 region is CASSYVRDYEQYF. Here the CDR3 DNA reads TGTGCCAGCAGTTACGTCAGGGACTACGAGCAGTACTTC.

This clonotype turned up a few times. The V gene is TRBV6-6, the J gene TRBJ2-7, with 7 bases aligning to TRBD1. The CDR3 loop spans 14 amino acids. CDR1 is MNHNY, CDR2 SVGAGI, per germline (reference sequence). V lost 4 bases, J lost 7 bases, and 10 bases stayed unmatched. CDR3: CASSSSSGQPEQYF. CDR3 DNA: TGTGCCAGCAGTTCATCTTCGGGACAGCCGGAGCAGTACTTC.

As concerns this clonotype: A much bigger clone sits one base away, suggesting this may be a read error. The V and J genes are TRBV7-9 and TRBJ1-5, with D unresolved. The CDR3 totals 13 residues. CDR1 and CDR2 from the germline V gene are SEHNR and FQNEAQ (reference sequence). CDR3 loop: CDSSLNSGQPQHF. CDR3 bases: TGTGACAGCAGCTTAAATAGTGGGCAGCCCCAGCATTTT.

Ten or more counts support this clonotype. The chain has TRBV5-4 and TRBJ2-1; 11 bases align to TRBD2. Germline V CDR1 and CDR2: SGHNT, YYREEE (reference sequence). This CDR3 is 15 amino acids long. The V gene end was trimmed by 4 bases and the J gene end by 3 bases; junction bases not matched to a gene: 3. As DNA, the CDR3 is TGTGCCAGCAGCATACTAGCGGGAGTCTACAATGAGCAGTTCTTC. It is translated as CASSILAGVYNEQFF.